This T cell receptor beta chain is drawn from a study of cytomegalovirus exposure and HLA in healthy donors (dated by TCRdb to about 2017). Looking at the study overall: According to a later analysis, one platform produced both the approximately 110 validation repertoires and the 550 to 800 repertoires of the first cohort. The study aimed to test whether signatures of past pathogen exposure could be identified by cataloging public T cell receptors. In addition to the first cohort of hundreds of subjects, a separate validation cohort of approximately 120 different subjects was used. To predict cytomegalovirus infection status, the study brought together high-throughput TCR immunosequencing, statistical association of individual TCRs with disease status, and machine learning.

The study at large found these results: The study listed around 160 TCR beta chains as associated with cytomegalovirus. Three of the identified cytomegalovirus-associated TCR beta chains were confirmed in vitro to be specific for cytomegalovirus antigens. The authors suggested that the approach could potentially be generalized to other disease states and immunological phenotypes. Cytomegalovirus status was reported to be diagnosed by the classifier with high specificity and sensitivity in both the original and validation cohorts. While some public TCRs were present in many individuals, most TCR sequences turned up only very rarely across donors. Subsequent analysis determined that TCRs grouped into clusters in the first cohort also showed a tendency toward co-occurrence across the 120 validation repertoires, and roughly 95% of cluster scores exceeded 0. A later analysis had no HLA typing for the validation cohort, so co-occurrence there was scored across all 130 or so repertoires.

The donors belonged to the validation cohort of around 110 subjects, which was separate from the roughly 700-subject first cohort. The library was built by means of the immunoSEQ multiplex PCR assay. For the original study's pipeline: A statistical classification framework was built to diagnose cytomegalovirus status from the catalog of TCR beta chain sequences. TCRdb re-hosts the immuneACCESS table, in-frame sequences only. Its copies lack some clones; in the studies checked, an unresolved V gene accounts for under half of them, and the cause for the rest is not known. The DNA was the basis for D and trimming; V, J and clone size are from that table. This sample comprises under 150,000 clones, about 87% of them detected only once. Jointly, the top ten make up less than 9% of the sample. As for this clone: No cognate antigen has been identified for it. No base quality information exists; no much larger clone differs at one position.

Sequenced sample: PBMCs. The receptor was derived from a man aged 18 to 29 in good health and CMV-seropositive.

The CDR3 sequence is CASSEWGTGDEQYF. The DNA is as follows: TGTGCCAGCAGTGAATGGGGGACAGGGGACGAGCAGTACTTC. This sequence uses TRBV25-1 and TRBJ2-7, with 10 middle bases fitting TRBD1. Looking up the germline V gene yields CDR1 MGHDK and CDR2 SYGVNS. After removal of 1 base from V and 5 bases from J, the junction retains 2 bases not matched to a gene. From the cysteine up to the phenylalanine, the CDR3 has a length of 14 residues. Left in the record is the CDR3 DNA by itself, 42 bases read in frame from the first base.